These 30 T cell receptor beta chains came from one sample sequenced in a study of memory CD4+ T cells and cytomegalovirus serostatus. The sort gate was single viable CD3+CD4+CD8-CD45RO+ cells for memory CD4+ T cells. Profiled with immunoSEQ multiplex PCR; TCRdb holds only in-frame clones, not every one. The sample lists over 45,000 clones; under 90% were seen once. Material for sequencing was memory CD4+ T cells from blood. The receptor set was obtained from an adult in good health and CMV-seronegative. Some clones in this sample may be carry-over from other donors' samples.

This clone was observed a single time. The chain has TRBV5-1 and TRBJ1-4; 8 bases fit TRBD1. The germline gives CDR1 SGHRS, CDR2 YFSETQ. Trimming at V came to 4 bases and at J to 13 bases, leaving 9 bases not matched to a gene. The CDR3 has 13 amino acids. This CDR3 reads CASSPPDRARLFF. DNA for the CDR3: TGCGCCAGCAGCCCACCGGACAGGGCGCGACTGTTTTTT.

The CDR3: CASSPTRQGHTNEKLFF. DNA for the CDR3: TGTGCCAGCAGTCCAACCCGACAGGGCCACACTAATGAAAAACTGTTTTTT. This chain uses TRBV28 with TRBJ1-4; TRBD1 matches at 7 bases. The germline V gene encodes CDR1 MDHEN and CDR2 SYDVKM. CDR3 length equals 17 residues. With V trimmed by 5 bases and J by 2 bases, 11 bases remained unmatched.

CDR3 protein: CASSLGGQGYSPLHF. The CDR3 DNA sequence: TGCGCCAGCAGCTTGGGTGGACAGGGCTACTCACCCCTCCACTTT. The chain employs TRBV5-1 and TRBJ1-6; 8 bases are shared with TRBD1. J was trimmed by 10 bases and V by 0 bases; bases with no gene match: 6. Germline V gives CDR1 SGHRS, CDR2 YFSETQ. The CDR3 is 15 amino acids.

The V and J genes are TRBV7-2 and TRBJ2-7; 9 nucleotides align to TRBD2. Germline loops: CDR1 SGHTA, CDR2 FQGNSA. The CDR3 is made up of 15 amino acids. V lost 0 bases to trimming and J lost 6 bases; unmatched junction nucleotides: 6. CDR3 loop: CASSLAPGTSTEQYF. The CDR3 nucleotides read TGTGCCAGCAGCTTAGCGCCTGGGACTAGCACCGAGCAGTACTTC.

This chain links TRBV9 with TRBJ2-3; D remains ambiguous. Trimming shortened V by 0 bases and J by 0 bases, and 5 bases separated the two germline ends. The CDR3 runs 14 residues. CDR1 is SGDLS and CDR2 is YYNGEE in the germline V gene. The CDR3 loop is CASSVGSSTDTQYF. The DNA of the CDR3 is TGTGCCAGCAGCGTAGGTAGCAGCACAGATACGCAGTATTTT.

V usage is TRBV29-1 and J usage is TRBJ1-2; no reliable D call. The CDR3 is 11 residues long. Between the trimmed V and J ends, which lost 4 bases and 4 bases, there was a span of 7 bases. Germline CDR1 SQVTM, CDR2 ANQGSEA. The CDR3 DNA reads TGCAGCGTTGTGGCTGGCTATGGCTACACCTTC. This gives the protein CSVVAGYGYTF. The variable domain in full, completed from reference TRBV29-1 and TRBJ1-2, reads SAVISQKPSRDICQRGTSLTIQCQVDSQVTMMFWYRQQPGQSLTLIATANQGSEATYESGFVIDKFPISRPNLTFSTLTVSNMSPEDSSIYLCSVVAGYGYTFGSGTRLTVV.

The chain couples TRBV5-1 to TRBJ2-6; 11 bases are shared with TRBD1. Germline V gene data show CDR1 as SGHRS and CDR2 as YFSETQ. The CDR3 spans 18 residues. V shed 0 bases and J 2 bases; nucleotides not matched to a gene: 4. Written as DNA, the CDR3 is TGCGCCAGCAGCTTGGACGGGACAGGGGGAGCTGGGGCCAACGTCCTGACTTTC. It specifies CASSLDGTGGAGANVLTF.

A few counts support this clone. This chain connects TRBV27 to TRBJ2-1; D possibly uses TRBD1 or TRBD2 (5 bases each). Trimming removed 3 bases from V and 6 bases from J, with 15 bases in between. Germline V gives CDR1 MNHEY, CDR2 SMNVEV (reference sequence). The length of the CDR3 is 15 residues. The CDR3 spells CASSFGTSRGNEQFF. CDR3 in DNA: TGTGCCAGCAGTTTTGGGACCAGTCGGGGCAATGAGCAGTTCTTC.

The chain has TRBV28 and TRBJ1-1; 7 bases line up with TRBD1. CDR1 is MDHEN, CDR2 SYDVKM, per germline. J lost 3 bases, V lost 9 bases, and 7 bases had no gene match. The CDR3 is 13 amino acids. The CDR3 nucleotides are TGTGCCAGTATGAGGGGGCAAGACACTGAAGCTTTCTTT. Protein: CASMRGQDTEAFF.

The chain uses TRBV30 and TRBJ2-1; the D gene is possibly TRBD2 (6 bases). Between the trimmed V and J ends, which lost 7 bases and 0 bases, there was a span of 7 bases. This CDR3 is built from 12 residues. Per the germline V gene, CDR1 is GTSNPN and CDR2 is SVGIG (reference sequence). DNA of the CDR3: TGTGCCTCCGGGAGCTCCTACAATGAGCAGTTCTTC. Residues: CASGSSYNEQFF. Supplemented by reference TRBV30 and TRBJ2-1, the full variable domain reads SQTIHQWPATLVQPVGSPLSLECTVEGTSNPNLYWYRQAAGRGLQLLFYSVGIGQISSEVPQNLSASRPQDRQFILSSKKLLLSDSGFYLCASGSSYNEQFFGPGTRLTVL.

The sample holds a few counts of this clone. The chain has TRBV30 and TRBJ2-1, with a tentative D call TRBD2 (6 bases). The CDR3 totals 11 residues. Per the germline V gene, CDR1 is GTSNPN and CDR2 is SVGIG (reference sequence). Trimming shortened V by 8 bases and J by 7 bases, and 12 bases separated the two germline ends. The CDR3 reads CARGRGNEQFF. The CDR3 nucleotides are TGTGCCCGAGGACGGGGGAATGAGCAGTTCTTC.

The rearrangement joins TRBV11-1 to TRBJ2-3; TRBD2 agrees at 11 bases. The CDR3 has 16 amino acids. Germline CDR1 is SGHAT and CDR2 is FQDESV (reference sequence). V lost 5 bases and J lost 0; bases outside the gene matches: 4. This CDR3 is CASSPRTSGSTDTQYF. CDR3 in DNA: TGTGCCAGCAGCCCCAGGACTAGCGGGAGCACAGATACGCAGTATTTT.

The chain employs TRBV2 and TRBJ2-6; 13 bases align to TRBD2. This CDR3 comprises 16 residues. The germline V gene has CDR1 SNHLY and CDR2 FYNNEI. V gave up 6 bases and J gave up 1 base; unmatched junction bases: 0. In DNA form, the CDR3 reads TGTGCCAGCAGGACTAGCGGGAGGTCTGGGGCCAACGTCCTGACTTTC. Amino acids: CASRTSGRSGANVLTF.

The CDR3 here is CASSPGGITDTQYF. In nucleotides, the CDR3 is TGTGCCAGCTCACCAGGCGGGATCACAGATACGCAGTATTTT. The chain combines TRBV18 with TRBJ2-3, with D possibly matching TRBD2 (6 bases). Germline V lookup: CDR1 KGHSH, CDR2 LQKENI. The CDR3 is made up of 14 amino acids. The V end lost 2 bases, the J end lost 2 bases, and 8 bases lay between the germline ends.

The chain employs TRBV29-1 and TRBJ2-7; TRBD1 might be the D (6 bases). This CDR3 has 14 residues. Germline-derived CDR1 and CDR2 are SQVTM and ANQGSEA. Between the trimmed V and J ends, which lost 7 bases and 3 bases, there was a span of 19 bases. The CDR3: CSALPGTGHYEQYF. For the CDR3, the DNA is TGCAGCGCCTTACCCGGGACGGGACACTACGAGCAGTACTTC.

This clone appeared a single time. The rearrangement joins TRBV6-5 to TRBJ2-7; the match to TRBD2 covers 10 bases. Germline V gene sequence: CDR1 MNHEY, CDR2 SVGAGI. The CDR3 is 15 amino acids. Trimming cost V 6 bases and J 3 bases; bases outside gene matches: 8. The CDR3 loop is CASRPLAGGNYEQYF. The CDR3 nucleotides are TGTGCCAGCAGACCCTTAGCGGGAGGAAACTACGAGCAGTACTTC.

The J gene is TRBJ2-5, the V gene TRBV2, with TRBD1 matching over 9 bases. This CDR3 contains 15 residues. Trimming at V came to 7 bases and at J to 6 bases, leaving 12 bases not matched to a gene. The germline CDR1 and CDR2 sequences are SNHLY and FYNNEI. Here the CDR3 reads CASTTADRGVKTQYF. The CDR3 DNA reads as TGTGCCAGCACCACCGCCGACAGGGGGGTTAAGACCCAGTACTTC.

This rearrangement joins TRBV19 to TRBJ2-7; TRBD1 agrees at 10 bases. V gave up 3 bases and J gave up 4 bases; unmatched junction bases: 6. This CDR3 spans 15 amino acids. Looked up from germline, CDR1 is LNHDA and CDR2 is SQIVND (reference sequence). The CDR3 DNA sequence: TGTGCCAGTAGTATGAATTGGGACAGGGGTTACGAGCAGTACTTC. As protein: CASSMNWDRGYEQYF.

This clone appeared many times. The CDR3 nucleotides read TGTGCCAGTAGTACCGTGGGGGACAGATCGAATCAGGGAGCTTTCTTT. The encoded protein is CASSTVGDRSNQGAFF. The V and J genes are TRBV19 and TRBJ1-1, with 7 bases matching TRBD1. J lost 10 bases, V lost 4 bases, and 18 bases had no gene match. CDR3 length: 16 amino acids. Germline CDR1 reads LNHDA; CDR2 reads SQIVND (reference sequence).

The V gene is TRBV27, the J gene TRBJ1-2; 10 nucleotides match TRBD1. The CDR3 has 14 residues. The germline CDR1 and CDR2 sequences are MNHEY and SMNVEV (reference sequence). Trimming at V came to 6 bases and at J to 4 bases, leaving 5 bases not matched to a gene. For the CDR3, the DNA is TGTGCCAGCAGAAGGACAGGGGGGACCTATGGCTACACCTTC. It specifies CASRRTGGTYGYTF.

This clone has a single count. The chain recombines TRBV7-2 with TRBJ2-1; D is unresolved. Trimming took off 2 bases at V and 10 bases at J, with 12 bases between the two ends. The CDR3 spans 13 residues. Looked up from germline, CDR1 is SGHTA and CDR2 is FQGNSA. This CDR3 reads CASSLQKRLEQFF. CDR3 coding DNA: TGTGCCAGCAGCTTACAAAAACGCCTCGAGCAGTTCTTC.

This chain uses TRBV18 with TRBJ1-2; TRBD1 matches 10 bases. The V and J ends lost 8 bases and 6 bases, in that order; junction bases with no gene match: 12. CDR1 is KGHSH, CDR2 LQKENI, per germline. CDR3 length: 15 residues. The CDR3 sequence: CASTDQTGGADGYTF. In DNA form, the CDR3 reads TGTGCCAGCACCGACCAGACAGGGGGCGCGGATGGCTACACCTTC.

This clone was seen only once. This CDR3 reads CAISDGGSVETQYF. CDR3 DNA sequence: TGTGCCATCAGTGACGGCGGGAGCGTAGAGACCCAGTACTTC. The gene calls are TRBV10-3 and TRBJ2-5; 7 positions agree with TRBD2. The germline CDR1 and CDR2 sequences are ENHRY and SYGVKD. The CDR3 has 14 amino acids. V lost 3 bases, J lost 4 bases, and 5 bases stayed unmatched.

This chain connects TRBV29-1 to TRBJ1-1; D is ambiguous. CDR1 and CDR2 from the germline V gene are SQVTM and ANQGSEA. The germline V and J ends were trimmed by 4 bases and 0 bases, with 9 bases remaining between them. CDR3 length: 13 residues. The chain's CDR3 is CSVATSLNTEAFF. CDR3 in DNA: TGCAGCGTTGCCACTTCGCTGAACACTGAAGCTTTCTTT.

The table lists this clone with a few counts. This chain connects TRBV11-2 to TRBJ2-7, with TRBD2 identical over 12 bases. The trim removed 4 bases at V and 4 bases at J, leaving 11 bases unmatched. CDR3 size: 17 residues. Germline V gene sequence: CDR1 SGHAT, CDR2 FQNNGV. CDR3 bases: TGTGCCAGCAGCTCCACAATATCTAGCGGGAGGGTTTACGAGCAGTACTTC. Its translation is CASSSTISSGRVYEQYF.

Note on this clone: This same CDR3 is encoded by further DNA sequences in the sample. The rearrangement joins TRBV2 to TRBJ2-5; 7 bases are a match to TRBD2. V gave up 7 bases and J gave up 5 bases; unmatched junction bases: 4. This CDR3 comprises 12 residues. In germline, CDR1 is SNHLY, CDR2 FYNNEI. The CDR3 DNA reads TGTGCCAGCAAGGAGGGAGGGGAGACCCAGTACTTC. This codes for CASKEGGETQYF. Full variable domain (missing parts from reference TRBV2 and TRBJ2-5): EPEVTQTPSHQVTQMGQEVILRCVPISNHLYFYWYRQILGQKVEFLVSFYNNEISEKSEIFDDQFSVERPDGSNFTLKIRSTKLEDSAMYFCASKEGGETQYFGPGTRLLVL.

The CDR3: CASSFGIAGDDTQYF. CDR3 nucleotides: TGTGCCAGCAGTTTCGGGATAGCGGGAGATGATACGCAGTATTTT. The chain couples TRBV27 to TRBJ2-3, with 9 bases aligning to TRBD2. The CDR3 has 15 residues. CDR1 and CDR2 (germline): MNHEY, SMNVEV (reference sequence). Unmatched junction bases numbered 7, after V lost 3 bases and J lost 6 bases.

This CDR3 reads CASSDYGGPHNEQFF. The CDR3 DNA reads TGTGCCAGCAGCGATTATGGAGGGCCCCACAATGAGCAGTTCTTC. V usage is TRBV11-3 and J usage is TRBJ2-1, with D perhaps matching TRBD2 (6 bases). CDR1 is SGHNT and CDR2 is YENEEA in the germline V gene. The CDR3 has 15 residues. Trimming left V 5 bases short and J 5 bases short, with 16 bases between.

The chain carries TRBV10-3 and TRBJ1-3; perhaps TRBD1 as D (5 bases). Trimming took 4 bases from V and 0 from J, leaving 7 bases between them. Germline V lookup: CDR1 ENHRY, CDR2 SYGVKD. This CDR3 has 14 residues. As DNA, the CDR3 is TGTGCCATCAGTGGGACAAACTCTGGAAACACCATATATTTT. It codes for CAISGTNSGNTIYF.

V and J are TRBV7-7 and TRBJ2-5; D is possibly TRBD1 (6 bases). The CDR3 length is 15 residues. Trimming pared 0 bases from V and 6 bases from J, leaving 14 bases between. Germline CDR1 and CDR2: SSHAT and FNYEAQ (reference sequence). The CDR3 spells CASSLAPGADQTQYF. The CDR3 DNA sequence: TGTGCCAGCAGCTTAGCCCCAGGGGCGGATCAGACCCAGTACTTC.